This T cell receptor beta chain appears in the sequencing data of a study of T cell responses to AZD1222 COVID-19 vaccine (TCRdb year 2021). Regarding the study in general: AZD1222 recipients with second doses at about 4 weeks or about 12 weeks were pooled, because spike-specific TCR depth and breadth did not differ between schedules. TCR sequencing was performed for roughly 240 trial participants, of whom about 200 were given two doses of AZD1222 and 26 were given two doses of MenACWY control vaccine. Trial participants were enrolled by age into 18-55, 56-69 and 70-plus year subgroups, with 148, 28 and 57 TCR-sequenced participants respectively. On the study overall, not on this receptor specifically: Conclusions about previously exposed vaccinees are limited, since just 5 or 6 AZD1222 recipients were seropositive for SARS-CoV-2 at baseline. After two AZD1222 doses, spike-specific TCR breadth and depth were significantly higher than at day 0 and than in MenACWY recipients. Participants were mostly white British and included more females than males, and it was suggested by the authors that clonal diversity may have been underestimated. Vaccine-associated CD4 TCRs spanned the whole spike protein, with dominant responses in regions 160-218 and 743-854. In the small 56-69-year group, the increase in depth fell short of significance, most likely because of low power. Nearly half of unique spike-specific TCRs reportedly recognized epitopes outside regions mutated in the B.1.351 and B.1.1.7 variants. Because no day 14 peak-response samples were available, the repertoires could be characterized only after the peak T cell response.

V and J lose 4 bases and 13 bases, and a span of 23 bases separates them. The CDR3 goes from the cysteine to the phenylalanine over 16 residues. Only the CDR3 region is kept as DNA, spanning 48 bases read in frame from base 1. The germline V gene (reference sequence) provides CDR1 PRHDT and CDR2 FYEKMQ. The CDR3 regions of human TCRbeta chains were subjected to immunosequencing. In the source study's methods: Repertoire TCRs were checked for matches against a reference library of SARS-CoV-2-specific TCRs that had been generated using the MIRA antigen-specificity platform. Breadth was defined as the fraction of unique TCRs that were SARS-CoV-2-associated, and depth was defined as the fraction of total T cells that were SARS-CoV-2-associated. Each spike-specific TCR was assigned to its reactive spike region and to a CD4 or CD8 class using the MIRA data. Log10-transformed breadth and depth values were compared by one-way ANOVA with Sidak's multiple comparisons tests. TCRdb took this table from immuneACCESS and kept in-frame rearrangements with V and J called. Such tables lack part of the clones; where checked against another copy, unresolved V genes explain under half of the gap, and the rest is unexplained. That table gives V, J and clone size, and the DNA gave D and trimming. This sample is represented by over 85,000 clones; around 92% of them were singletons. The top ten constitute under 10% of the sample.

Note on this clone: What antigen it recognizes has not been identified. The sample holds no much larger clone one base away, and base qualities are not on file.

This specimen's time point label, interpreted: baseline before first vaccination. The vaccinee samples were drawn from two UK trials, COV001 and COV002, one of which was a single-blind randomized controlled phase 2/3 trial testing AZD1222 (ChAdOx1 nCoV-19) in healthy adults. For TCRbeta chain sequencing, PBMC samples from trial participants were taken at day 0 and at day 28 after the second dose. The chain couples TRBV13 to TRBJ1-6, and perhaps TRBD1 as D gene, on 5 matching bases. Material: peripheral blood, obtained on day 0 of AZD1222 vaccination. The sequence derives from an adult in good health. The CDR3 is CASSYSSGTDIYPLHF. The nucleotide sequence reads TGTGCCAGCAGCTATTCCTCTGGGACGGACATCTACCCCCTCCACTTT.